The entry that follows covers one TCR beta chain sequence. The antigen is unknown. A CD45RA+ naive subset and a CD45RA-negative memory subset were split from CD4+ cells. The CDR3 spans 14 residues. Trimming removed 1 base at V and 2 bases at J, with 7 bases between. Germline loops: CDR1 SGHVS, CDR2 FNYEAQ. This specimen belongs to a study of shared clonotypes between healthy human individuals. Notes on the study in general: Non-shared clonotypes had lower generation probabilities than those shared by all four donors.

An even split of each subset's genomic DNA across several immunoSEQ plates was performed. Per the study methods: Junction-only immunoSEQ data arrived without quality scores, meaning filtering differed. Clones were read by immunoSEQ multiplex PCR, and TCRdb kept only the in-frame ones, dropping some. Clone size and V and J calls were adopted from that table, with D and trimming inferred from the DNA. Among 780,000 or so clones, 55% to 75% were seen once, and the ten largest hold under 2%. V usage is TRBV7-6 and J usage is TRBJ2-3; D not certain. Material: memory CD4+ T cells sorted from blood. Subset given: CD45RA-negative fraction. The TCR originated in a woman aged 25 to 39 in good health. The CDR3 DNA follows: TGTGCCAGCAGCTTAGTGGGCGACACAGATACGCAGTATTTT. This gives the protein CASSLVGDTDTQYF.